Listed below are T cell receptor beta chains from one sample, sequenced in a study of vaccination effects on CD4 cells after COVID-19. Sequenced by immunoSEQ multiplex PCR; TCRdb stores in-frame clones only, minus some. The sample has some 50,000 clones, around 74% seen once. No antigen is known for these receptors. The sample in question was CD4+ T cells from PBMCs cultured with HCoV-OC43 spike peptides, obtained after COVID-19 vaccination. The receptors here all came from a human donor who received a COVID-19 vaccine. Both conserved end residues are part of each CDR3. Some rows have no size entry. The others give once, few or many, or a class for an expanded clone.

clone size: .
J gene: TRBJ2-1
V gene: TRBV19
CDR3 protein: CATLDRGDINEQFF

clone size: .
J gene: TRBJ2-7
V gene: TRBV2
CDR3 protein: CASEGGYEQYF

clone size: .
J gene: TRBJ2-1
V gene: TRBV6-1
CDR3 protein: CASSEQAAKNEQFF

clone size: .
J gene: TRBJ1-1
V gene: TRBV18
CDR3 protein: CASSPNRGGSNTEAFF

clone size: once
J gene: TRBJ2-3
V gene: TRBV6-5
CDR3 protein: CASSSRLAGWADTQYF

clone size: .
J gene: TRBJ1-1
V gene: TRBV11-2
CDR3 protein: CASSVDRNTEAFF

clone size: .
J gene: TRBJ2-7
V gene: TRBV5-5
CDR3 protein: CASSLKGAGEQYF

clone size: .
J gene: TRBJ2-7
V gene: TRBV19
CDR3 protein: CASSESSYEQYF

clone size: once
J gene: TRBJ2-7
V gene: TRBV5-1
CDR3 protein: CASSPTSGYEQYF

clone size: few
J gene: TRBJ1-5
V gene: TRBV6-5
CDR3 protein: CASSYAGQSNQPQHF

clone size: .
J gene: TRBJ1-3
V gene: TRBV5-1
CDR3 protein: CASSSGGTGGGNTIYF

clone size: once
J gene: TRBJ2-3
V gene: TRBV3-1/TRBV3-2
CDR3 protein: CASRVAGGPADTQYF

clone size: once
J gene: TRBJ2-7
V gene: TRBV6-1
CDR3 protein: CASTEGWGSYEQYF

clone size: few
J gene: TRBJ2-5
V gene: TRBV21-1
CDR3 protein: CASSKGEGETQYF

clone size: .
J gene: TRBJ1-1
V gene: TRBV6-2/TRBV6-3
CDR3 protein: CASSNRGRMNTEAFF

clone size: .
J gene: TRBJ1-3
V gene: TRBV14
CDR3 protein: CASSQTGGLAGNTIYF

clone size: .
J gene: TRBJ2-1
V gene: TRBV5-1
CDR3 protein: CASSVGGVPYNEQFF

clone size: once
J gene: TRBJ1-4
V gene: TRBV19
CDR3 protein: CASSFDRGSEKLFF

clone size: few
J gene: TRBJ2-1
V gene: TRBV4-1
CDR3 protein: CASSQDRDSGLPSYNEQFF

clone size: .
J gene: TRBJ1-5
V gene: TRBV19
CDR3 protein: CASSLGQGVVSNQPQHF

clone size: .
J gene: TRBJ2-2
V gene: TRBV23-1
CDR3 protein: CASSQSRGQVTGELFF

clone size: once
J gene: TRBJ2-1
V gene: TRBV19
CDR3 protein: CASSSRTSGGGNEQFF

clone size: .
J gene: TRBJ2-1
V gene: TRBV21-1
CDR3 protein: CASRPTRYEQFF

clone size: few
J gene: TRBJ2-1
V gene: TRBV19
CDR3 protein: CATRSRGDPKYHNEQFF

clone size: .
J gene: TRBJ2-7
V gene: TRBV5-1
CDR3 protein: CASSSGTSGRYHASYEQYF

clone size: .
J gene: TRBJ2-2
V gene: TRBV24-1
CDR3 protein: CATSLTGELFF